The 32 T cell receptor beta chains below come from one sample, sequenced in a study of blood T cells in healthy people across ages. Sample-barcoded 5' priming and a J-beta primer mix drove a second PCR of about 6 to 12 cycles. TCRdb analysed the 5' RACE reads with MiXCR anew, one entry per CDR3 protein. The table records about 650,000 distinct CDR3 sequences, 32% of them present only once. Source material: blood. These receptors originate from a woman at least 80 years old in good health.

This clonotype was detected a few times. The chain employs TRBV6-6 and TRBJ1-5; D remains ambiguous. The CDR3 sequence is 12 residues long. V was pared by 5 bases and J by 5 bases, with 7 bases between. CDR1 is MNHNY, CDR2 SVGAGI, per germline (reference sequence). The CDR3 loop reads CASSQTDQPQHF. CDR3 DNA: TGTGCCAGCAGTCAAACAGATCAGCCCCAGCATTTT.

V gene TRBV7-2 combines with J gene TRBJ2-1; D is unresolved. The germline V and J ends were trimmed by 2 bases and 7 bases, with 9 bases remaining between them. Per the germline V gene, CDR1 is SGHTA and CDR2 is FQGNSA. This CDR3 region has 13 residues. The CDR3 DNA reads as TGTGCCAGCAGCTTAATCGTCTTGAATGAGCAGTTCTTC. Translated: CASSLIVLNEQFF.

This clonotype was seen a few times. The chain has TRBV15 and TRBJ2-7; 8 nucleotides align to TRBD1. After removal of 2 bases from V and 0 bases from J, the junction contained 6 bases not matched to a gene. This CDR3 is built from 16 residues. CDR1 is LNHNV, CDR2 YYDKDF, per germline (reference sequence). The CDR3 region is CATSRTRQGSSYEQYF. The CDR3 DNA is TGTGCCACCAGCAGAACCCGACAGGGGAGCTCCTACGAGCAGTACTTC.

This clonotype was observed many times. The chain links TRBV5-6 to TRBJ1-6, with TRBD1 matching over 9 bases. Germline-derived CDR1 and CDR2 are SGHDT and YYEEEE. The CDR3 runs to 18 residues. Germline trimming cut 4 bases from V and 2 bases from J; bases unmatched to any gene: 10. CDR3: CASSLRPGTGTYNSPLHF. In DNA, the CDR3 is TGTGCCAGCAGCCTCCGTCCCGGGACAGGGACCTATAATTCACCCCTCCACTTT.

This clonotype was seen at least ten times. The rearrangement uses TRBV15 and TRBJ1-2, with D maybe TRBD1 (5 bases). This CDR3 comprises 13 residues. V was cut by 0 bases and J by 5 bases, with 7 bases left in between. Per the germline V gene, CDR1 is LNHNV and CDR2 is YYDKDF (reference sequence). The DNA of the CDR3 is TGTGCCACCAGCAGAGATCGACAGTATGGCTACACCTTC. Translating it yields CATSRDRQYGYTF.

This clonotype was seen repeatedly, ten times or more. The V call is TRBV6-1, the J call TRBJ1-2; unclear D gene. Deletions cut 7 bases from V and 2 bases from J, with 11 bases between. The length of the CDR3 is 13 residues. The germline V gene encodes CDR1 MNHNS and CDR2 SASEGT. Written as DNA, the CDR3 is TGTGCCAGCACCTCGTCTGCAAACTATGGCTACACCTTC. This sequence encodes CASTSSANYGYTF.

There are many counts of this clonotype. The chain employs TRBV29-1 and TRBJ2-4; 7 bases are a match to TRBD1. CDR1 is SQVTM, CDR2 ANQGSEA, per germline. Trimming removed 6 bases from V and 3 bases from J; junction bases left unmatched: 14. The CDR3 extends over 16 amino acids. The CDR3 bases are TGCAGCGTCGAGGGGGCAGGATTAGCTGGCAAAAACATTCAGTACTTC. Translating gives CSVEGAGLAGKNIQYF.

This clonotype was detected only a few times. The V call is TRBV5-1, the J call TRBJ1-1; no clear D. CDR1 and CDR2 (germline): SGHRS, YFSETQ. The CDR3 runs to 15 residues. The V and J ends lost 2 bases and 1 base respectively, with 12 bases between them. CDR3 bases: TGCGCCAGCAGCTTAGCGAGGGTAGCGAACACTGAAGCTTTCTTT. Protein product: CASSLARVANTEAFF.

The rearrangement uses TRBV9 and TRBJ1-2, with 9 bases lining up with TRBD1. This CDR3 spans 15 amino acids. Germline lookup yields CDR1 SGDLS and CDR2 YYNGEE. J was trimmed by 2 bases and V by 2 bases; bases with no gene match: 4. As DNA, the CDR3 is TGTGCCAGCAGCGTGGGGACAGGGTTGAACTATGGCTACACCTTC. It specifies CASSVGTGLNYGYTF. Filled out from reference TRBV9 and TRBJ1-2, the complete variable domain reads DSGVTQTPKHLITATGQRVTLRCSPRSGDLSVYWYQQSLDQGLQFLIQYYNGEERAKGNILERFSAQQFPDLHSELNLSSLELGDSALYFCASSVGTGLNYGYTFGSGTRLTVV.

This clonotype has ten or more counts. This chain links TRBV20-1 with TRBJ2-1; 16 nucleotides line up with TRBD2. V shed 1 base and J 7 bases; nucleotides not matched to a gene: 13. The CDR3 consists of 19 residues. Germline V gene sequence: CDR1 DFQATT, CDR2 SNEGSKA (reference sequence). CDR3 region: CSARVAGTSGGAGRNEQFF. The CDR3, as DNA: TGCAGTGCTAGAGTCGCCGGGACTAGCGGGGGGGCCGGGCGGAATGAGCAGTTCTTC.

This clonotype was seen a handful of times. The chain recombines TRBV5-1 with TRBJ1-1, with 7 nucleotides matching TRBD1. CDR3 length: 15 amino acids. Losses at the gene ends were 0 bases for V and 1 base for J; bases not matched to a gene: 3. Germline CDR1 reads SGHRS; CDR2 reads YFSETQ. The CDR3, as DNA: TGCGCCAGCAGCTTGGTTTCAGGGGGGAACACTGAAGCTTTCTTT. It specifies CASSLVSGGNTEAFF.

This clonotype was counted ten times or more. The DNA is omitted, as the CDR3 cannot be located on it reliably, and the CDR3 follows TCRdb's listing. The chain has TRBV20-1 and TRBJ1-1; the table's D call of TRBD1 was not tested on the DNA. 16 amino acids form the CDR3, both terminal residues included. The germline V gene encodes CDR1 DFQATT and CDR2 SNEGSKA (reference sequence). CDR3: CSARDRGVGPGTEAFF.

The rearrangement uses TRBV29-1 and TRBJ1-1; D possibly corresponds to TRBD1 (6 bases). The V gene lost 5 bases and the J gene lost 3 bases, with 22 bases spanning the gap. CDR1 is SQVTM, CDR2 ANQGSEA, per germline. The CDR3 sequence is 16 residues long. The CDR3 region is CSVPKAFERQDTEAFF. As DNA, the CDR3 is TGCAGCGTTCCCAAGGCATTTGAAAGACAGGACACTGAAGCTTTCTTT.

V is TRBV10-3 and J is TRBJ2-2; TRBD2 matches at 11 bases. V was pared by 6 bases and J by 6 bases, with 12 bases of the junction left unmatched. Germline lookup yields CDR1 ENHRY and CDR2 SYGVKD. The length of the CDR3 is 17 residues. This CDR3 is CAISESSSGGPSGELFF. As DNA, the CDR3 is TGTGCCATCAGCGAGAGTTCTAGCGGGGGGCCCTCCGGGGAGCTGTTTTTT.

This clonotype occurred a few times. This rearrangement joins TRBV6-6 to TRBJ1-5; D may be TRBD1 (6 bases). V was shortened by 7 bases and J by 3 bases, with 13 bases between the two germline ends. The CDR3 loop spans 14 amino acids. From germline, CDR1 is MNHNY and CDR2 SVGAGI (reference sequence). CDR3 amino acids: CASKGPGDNQPQHF. CDR3 nucleotides: TGTGCCAGCAAAGGTCCAGGGGACAATCAGCCCCAGCATTTT.

V and J are TRBV7-2 and TRBJ2-1; 8 bases match TRBD2. The J call could be wrong; TRBJ2-7 is a better fit for the DNA end. Germline V CDR1 and CDR2: SGHTA, FQGNSA. The CDR3 contains 15 residues. The CDR3: CASSLVLAAEYEQYF. The CDR3 bases are TGTGCCAGCAGCTTAGTACTAGCGGCAGAATACGAGCAGTACTTC.

This clonotype was detected many times. The J gene is TRBJ2-1, the V gene TRBV28, with D possibly being TRBD1 (6 bases). Germline CDR1 and CDR2: MDHEN and SYDVKM. Trimming shortened V by 5 bases and J by 7 bases, and 15 bases separated the two germline ends. There are 14 residues in the CDR3. CDR3 region: CASSDSQGTNEQFF. The CDR3 DNA sequence: TGTGCCAGCAGTGATTCACAGGGCACTAATGAGCAGTTCTTC.

This clonotype was picked up many times. The CDR3 DNA reads TGCGCCAGCAGCCAAGGGGACAGGGGGTTAAGGCAGTATTTT. Translating it yields CASSQGDRGLRQYF. The chain combines TRBV4-3 with TRBJ2-3, with 11 bases that match TRBD1. CDR3 size: 14 residues. J was trimmed by 11 bases and V by 1 base; bases with no gene match: 5. CDR1 and CDR2 from the germline V gene are LGHNA and YSLEER.

Ten or more counts support this clonotype. The genes are TRBV5-1 and TRBJ1-1; D is unclear. Trimming stripped 4 bases from V and 2 bases from J, with 12 bases between. Germline V gene lookup returns CDR1 SGHRS and CDR2 YFSETQ. The CDR3 runs 14 residues. CDR3 in DNA: TGCGCCAGCAGCACCGCGACAAGAAACACTGAAGCTTTCTTT. It yields the protein CASSTATRNTEAFF.

As to this clonotype: The conserved phenylalanine or tryptophan normally closing the CDR3 is absent here, so this likely arose from a read error. Here the CDR3 DNA reads TGTGCCAGCAGCCCCGGGACGGCGTCCACAGATACGCAGTATTCC. Translation: CASSPGTASTDTQYS. The rearrangement joins TRBV12-3 or TRBV12-4 to TRBJ2-3, with D perhaps being TRBD1 or TRBD2 (5 bases each). Trimming took 6 bases from V and 2 from J, leaving 15 bases between them. The CDR3 has 15 amino acids.

This clonotype was found a few times. The chain is built from TRBV30 and TRBJ1-1; unclear D gene. Germline V gene data show CDR1 as GTSNPN and CDR2 as SVGIG (reference sequence). The CDR3 spans 13 residues. Trimming shortened V by 2 bases and J by 0 bases, and 7 bases separated the two germline ends. The CDR3 reads CAWSPGLNTEAFF. In DNA, the CDR3 is TGTGCCTGGAGTCCCGGTTTGAACACTGAAGCTTTCTTT.

Regarding this clonotype: With a much larger clone just one base away, this may be a read error. The chain has TRBV7-9 and TRBJ1-5; tentative D call: TRBD1 (5 bases). Germline CDR1 SEHNR, CDR2 FQNEAQ (reference sequence). CDR3 length equals 16 residues. This chain's CDR3 is CASSLAGHGGNQPRHF. CDR3 nucleotides: TGTGCCAGCAGCTTAGCTGGACATGGAGGCAATCAGCCCCGGCATTTT.

This clonotype was seen ten or more times. V is TRBV2 and J is TRBJ1-2; possibly TRBD1 for D (6 bases). Per the germline V gene, CDR1 is SNHLY and CDR2 is FYNNEI. V was cut by 11 bases and J by 7 bases, with 11 bases left in between. The CDR3 is 10 residues long. The CDR3, as DNA: TGTGCCCGACAGGCGGCTGGCTACACCTTC. It is translated as CARQAAGYTF.

This clonotype was seen repeatedly, ten times or more. This chain uses TRBV5-1 with TRBJ2-6; the match to TRBD1 covers 8 bases. This CDR3 contains 15 residues. Germline V gene data show CDR1 as SGHRS and CDR2 as YFSETQ. Trimming took 3 bases from V and 3 from J; bases not matched to a gene: 2. The CDR3 here is CASSSGGNGANVLTF. CDR3 bases: TGCGCCAGCAGCTCAGGGGGCAATGGGGCCAACGTCCTGACTTTC.

This clonotype showed up just a few times. The V and J genes are TRBV5-1 and TRBJ1-2; D is uncertain. V dropped 6 bases and J dropped 4 bases, with 19 bases sitting between them. Germline V gives CDR1 SGHRS, CDR2 YFSETQ. The CDR3 is 15 amino acids. CDR3 nucleotides: TGCGCCAGCAAATTAGACACCTCTCGGGGCTATGGCTACACCTTC. Translation: CASKLDTSRGYGYTF.

Note on this clonotype: This may be a read error, as it is one base from a much larger clone. This chain connects TRBV4-3 to TRBJ1-2; 8 bases match TRBD1. Unmatched junction bases numbered 7, after V lost 0 bases and J lost 7 bases. This CDR3 comprises 15 residues. Germline V gives CDR1 LGHNA, CDR2 YSLEER. The CDR3: CASSQDNRGWGGYTF. CDR3 coding DNA: TGCGCCAGCAGCCAAGATAACAGGGGGTGGGGTGGCTACACCTTC.

The V gene is TRBV5-1, the J gene TRBJ1-4; a possible D gene is TRBD1 (5 bases). The V and J ends lost 1 base and 6 bases respectively, with 13 bases between them. In germline, CDR1 is SGHRS, CDR2 YFSETQ. This CDR3 spans 15 amino acids. CDR3 region: CASSLQVGGDEKLFF. CDR3 nucleotides: TGCGCCAGCAGCTTGCAAGTCGGAGGGGATGAAAAACTGTTTTTT.

This chain connects TRBV12-5 to TRBJ1-4; possible D gene TRBD1, 5 bases. The V end lost 7 bases, the J end lost 7 bases, and 13 bases lay between the germline ends. Looked up from germline, CDR1 is LGHNT and CDR2 is FRNRAP. This CDR3 spans 13 amino acids. CDR3 DNA sequence: TGTGCTAGTGCCCCAGGGTACTCTGAAAAACTGTTTTTT. Translating gives CASAPGYSEKLFF.

Notes on this clonotype: The germline gene is not matched at one end of the junction; a read error may be the cause. J is TRBJ2-1 and V is TRBV3-1; 7 bases agree with TRBD2. Germline V gene data show CDR1 as LGHDT and CDR2 as YNNKEL (reference sequence). The CDR3 runs 12 residues. CDR3 DNA sequence: TGTGCCAGCATATCGGGAGGCAATGAGCGGTTCTTC. Protein: CASISGGNERFF.

This clonotype was seen only a few times. The chain employs TRBV12-5 and TRBJ2-1; perhaps D is TRBD1 or TRBD2 (5 bases each). The germline V gene encodes CDR1 LGHNT and CDR2 FRNRAP. CDR3 size: 14 residues. V was pared by 3 bases and J by 10 bases, with 16 bases between. The DNA for the CDR3 is TGTGCTAGTGGTTTAGAGGGGTGGGGTGGGGAGCAGTTCTTC. Translated, it gives CASGLEGWGGEQFF.

This clonotype showed up many times. The chain joins TRBV12-3 or TRBV12-4 to TRBJ1-1; D not certain. This CDR3 region has 14 residues. V lost 3 bases, J lost 4 bases, and 12 bases lay in between. CDR3 residues: CASSLLEVGTEAFF. The CDR3 DNA follows: TGTGCCAGCAGTTTGCTTGAAGTAGGCACTGAAGCTTTCTTT.

This clonotype was detected ten times or more. This chain links TRBV4-2 with TRBJ2-5, with 14 bases identical to TRBD2. Trimming at V came to 1 base and at J to 2 bases, leaving 3 bases not matched to a gene. Germline V gives CDR1 LGHNA, CDR2 YNFKEQ. The CDR3 runs to 17 residues. CDR3 sequence reads: CASSQAGTSGGQETQYF. In DNA, the CDR3 is TGTGCCAGCAGCCAAGCCGGGACTAGCGGGGGTCAAGAGACCCAGTACTTC.